The clone carrying this T cell receptor (beta chain) has a single count. The data were obtained in a study of blood T cell repertoires in COVID-19. As for the study in general: Sites across the United States, Italy and Spain contributed samples from acute and convalescent COVID-19. Nucleic acid was either cDNA or gDNA, and it came from T cells, B-cell-depleted T cells, or PBMCs.

In the original analysis: Reference gene primer amplification yielded estimated nucleated cell counts. Sequencing used immunoSEQ multiplex PCR; TCRdb keeps in-frame clones, though not all of them. That table supplies the V and J calls and clone size; D and trimming were determined from the DNA. This sample has 55,000 or so clones; more than 70% occur once, and the top ten carry about 8.5%. Between the trimmed V and J ends, which lost 7 bases and 1 base, there was a span of 13 bases. The CDR3 spans 13 residues. Germline loops: CDR1 SQVTM, CDR2 ANQGSEA. V gene TRBV29-1 combines with J gene TRBJ1-2, with TRBD1 as a possible D gene (5 bases). The sequenced sample consisted of peripheral blood. This clonotype originated in a man in his sixties with active COVID-19. The CDR3 region is CSATTTVNYGYTF. CDR3 DNA: TGCAGCGCCACCACGACAGTTAACTATGGCTACACCTTC.